This T cell receptor (beta chain) was sequenced during a study of blood T cell repertoires in COVID-19. Overall study context: The United States, Italy and Spain provided the acute and convalescent COVID-19 samples.

Original handling: Reference gene primer amplification gave nucleated cell count estimates. Sequencing was performed with immunoSEQ multiplex PCR; in TCRdb, only in-frame clones are kept and a portion is missing. V, J and clone size are those of that table, while D and trimming were read from the DNA. The repertoire consists of approximately 230,000 clones, with around 89% occurring once and the leading ten covering roughly 6.7%. The CDR3 is made up of 19 amino acids. Germline V CDR1 and CDR2: LNHDA, SQIVND (reference sequence). Trimming stripped 7 bases from V and 1 base from J, with 28 bases between.

The receptor's source is a woman in her twenties or thirties with COVID-19, enrolled during active disease. The chain has TRBV19 and TRBJ1-2; D ambiguous. The sample taken for sequencing was peripheral blood. Written as DNA, the CDR3 is TGTGCCAGTATTGGAAGCAGGAAGTTAACCAGCTTCATTAACTATGGCTACACCTTC. Translated, it gives CASIGSRKLTSFINYGYTF. Supplemented by reference TRBV19 and TRBJ1-2, the full variable domain reads DGGITQSPKYLFRKEGQNVTLSCEQNLNHDAMYWYRQDPGQGLRLIYYSQIVNDFQKGDIAEGYSVSREKKESFPLTVTSAQKNPTAFYLCASIGSRKLTSFINYGYTFGSGTRLTVV.